Below, one T cell receptor (beta chain) is given with its context. The sample is drawn from a study of identical twins. The CDR3 spans 13 residues. The germline gives CDR1 DFQATT, CDR2 SNEGSKA (reference sequence). V lost 7 bases to trimming and J lost 1 base, with 12 bases between them. Template switching supplied a universal primer site; unique molecular identifiers were carried on the cDNA. TCRdb re-called the 5' RACE reads with MiXCR, one entry per CDR3 protein. The table records 200,000 to 250,000 distinct CDR3 sequences, roughly a tenth of them present only once. The sequenced sample consisted of memory T cells sorted from blood. This clonotype was sampled from a man in his fifties or sixties in good health. The chain uses TRBV20-1 and TRBJ2-3, with D unclear. The CDR3 is CSVSKPGTDTQYF. CDR3 DNA: TGCAGTGTGTCAAAACCAGGCACAGATACGCAGTATTTT.